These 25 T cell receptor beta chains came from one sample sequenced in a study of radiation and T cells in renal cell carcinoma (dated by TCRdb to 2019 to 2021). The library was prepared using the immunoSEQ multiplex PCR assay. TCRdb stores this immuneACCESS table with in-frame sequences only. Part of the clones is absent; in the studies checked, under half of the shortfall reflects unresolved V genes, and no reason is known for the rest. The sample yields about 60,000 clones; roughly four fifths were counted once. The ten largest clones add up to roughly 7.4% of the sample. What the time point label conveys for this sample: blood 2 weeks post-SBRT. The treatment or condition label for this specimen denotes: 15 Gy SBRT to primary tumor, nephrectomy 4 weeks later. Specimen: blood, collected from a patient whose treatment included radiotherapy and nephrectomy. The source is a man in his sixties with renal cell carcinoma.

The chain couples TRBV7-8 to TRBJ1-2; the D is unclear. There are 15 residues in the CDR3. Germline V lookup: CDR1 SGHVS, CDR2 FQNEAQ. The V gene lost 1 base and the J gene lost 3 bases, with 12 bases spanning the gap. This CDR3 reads CASSLDPRYYYGYTF. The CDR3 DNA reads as TGTGCCAGCAGCTTAGACCCCAGGTATTACTATGGCTACACCTTC.

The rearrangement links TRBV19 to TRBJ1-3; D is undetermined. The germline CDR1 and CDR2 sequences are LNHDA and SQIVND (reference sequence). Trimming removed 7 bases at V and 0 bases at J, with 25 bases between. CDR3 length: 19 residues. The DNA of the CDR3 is TGTGCCAGTAATCATGGACGGATGGGCAGGCGAATCTCTGGAAACACCATATATTTT. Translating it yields CASNHGRMGRRISGNTIYF.

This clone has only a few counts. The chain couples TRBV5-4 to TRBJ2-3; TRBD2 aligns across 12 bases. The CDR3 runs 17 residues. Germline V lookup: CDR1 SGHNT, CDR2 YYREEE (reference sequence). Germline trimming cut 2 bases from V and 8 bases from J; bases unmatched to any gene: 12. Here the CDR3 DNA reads TGTGCCAGCAGCTTACTAGCGGGGGGATCATCTCCCGGTACGCAGTATTTT. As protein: CASSLLAGGSSPGTQYF.

The CDR3 nucleotides are TGCAGCGGCCGCAGGGACGGGGCGAACAATGAGCAGTTCTTC. Its protein product is CSGRRDGANNEQFF. The gene calls are TRBV29-1 and TRBJ2-1, with D perhaps being TRBD1 or TRBD2 (5 bases each). Germline CDR1 SQVTM, CDR2 ANQGSEA. The CDR3 spans 14 residues. The V gene lost 7 bases and the J gene lost 5 bases, with 18 bases spanning the gap.

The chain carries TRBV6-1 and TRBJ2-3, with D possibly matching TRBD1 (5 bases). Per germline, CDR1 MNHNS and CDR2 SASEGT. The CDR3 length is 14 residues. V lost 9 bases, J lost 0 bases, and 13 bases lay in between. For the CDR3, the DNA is TGTGCCAGTAGAGCCAGGGAAAGCACAGATACGCAGTATTTT. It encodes CASRARESTDTQYF.

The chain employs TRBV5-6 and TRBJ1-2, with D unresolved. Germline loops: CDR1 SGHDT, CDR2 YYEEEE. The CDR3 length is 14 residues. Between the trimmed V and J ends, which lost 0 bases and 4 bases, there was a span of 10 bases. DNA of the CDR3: TGTGCCAGCAGCTTGGGAAGGTCCTCCTATGGCTACACCTTC. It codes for CASSLGRSSYGYTF.

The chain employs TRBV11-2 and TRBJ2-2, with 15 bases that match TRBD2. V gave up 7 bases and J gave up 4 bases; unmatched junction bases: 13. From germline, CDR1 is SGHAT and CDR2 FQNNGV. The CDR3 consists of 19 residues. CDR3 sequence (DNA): TGTGCCAGCACCATCCTTGGACTAGCGGGGGGGCTTGGCACCGGGGAGCTGTTTTTT. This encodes CASTILGLAGGLGTGELFF.

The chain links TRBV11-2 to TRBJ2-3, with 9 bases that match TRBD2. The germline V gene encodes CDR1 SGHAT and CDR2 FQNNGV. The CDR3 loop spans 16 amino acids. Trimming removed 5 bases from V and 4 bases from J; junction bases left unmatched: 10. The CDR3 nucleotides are TGTGCCAGCAGCCTAGCTAGGGCGGGGGGGGCAGATACGCAGTATTTT. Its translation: CASSLARAGGADTQYF. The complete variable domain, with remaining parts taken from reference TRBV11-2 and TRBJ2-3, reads EAGVAQSPRYKIIEKRQSVAFWCNPISGHATLYWYQQILGQGPKLLIQFQNNGVVDDSQLPKDRFSAERLKGVDSTLKIQPAKLEDSAVYLCASSLARAGGADTQYFGPGTRLTVL.

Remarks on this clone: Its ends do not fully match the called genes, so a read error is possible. The CDR3 reads CASSGLSGTGNSF. The CDR3 DNA reads as TGTGCCAGTAGTGGACTTTCCGGGACAGGGAACTCCTTC. The V and J genes are TRBV19 and TRBJ1-2, with 9 bases aligning to TRBD1. Germline-derived CDR1 and CDR2 are LNHDA and SQIVND (reference sequence). The CDR3 loop spans 13 amino acids.

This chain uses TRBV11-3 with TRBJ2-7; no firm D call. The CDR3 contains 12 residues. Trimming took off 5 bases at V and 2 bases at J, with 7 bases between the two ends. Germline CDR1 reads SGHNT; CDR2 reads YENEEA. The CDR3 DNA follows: TGTGCCAGCAGCCCCCAGCCCTACGAGCAGTACGTC. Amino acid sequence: CASSPQPYEQYV.

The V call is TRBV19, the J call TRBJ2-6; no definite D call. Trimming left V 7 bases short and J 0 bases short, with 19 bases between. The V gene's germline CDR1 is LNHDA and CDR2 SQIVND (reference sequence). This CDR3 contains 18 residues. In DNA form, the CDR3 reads TGTGCCAGTACCTCTCAAAGGGATCGGGCCTCTGGGGCCAACGTCCTGACTTTC. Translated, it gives CASTSQRDRASGANVLTF.

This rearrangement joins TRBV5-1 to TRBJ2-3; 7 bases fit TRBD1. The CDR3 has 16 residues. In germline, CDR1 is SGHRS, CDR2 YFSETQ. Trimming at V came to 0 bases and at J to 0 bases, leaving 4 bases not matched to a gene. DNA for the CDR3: TGCGCCAGCAGCTTGGTAGGGACAGACAGCACAGATACGCAGTATTTT. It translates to CASSLVGTDSTDTQYF.

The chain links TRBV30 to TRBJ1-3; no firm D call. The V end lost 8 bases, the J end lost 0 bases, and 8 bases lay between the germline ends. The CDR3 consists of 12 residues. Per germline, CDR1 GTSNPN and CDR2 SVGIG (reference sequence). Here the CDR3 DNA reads TGTGCCGGTGCTAGCTCTGGAAACACCATATATTTT. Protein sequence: CAGASSGNTIYF.

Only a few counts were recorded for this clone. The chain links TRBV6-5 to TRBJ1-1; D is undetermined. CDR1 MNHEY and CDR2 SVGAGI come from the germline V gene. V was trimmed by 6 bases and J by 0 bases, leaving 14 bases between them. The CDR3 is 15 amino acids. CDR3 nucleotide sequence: TGTGCCAGCAGGAAAGCGGGGATAATGAACACTGAAGCTTTCTTT. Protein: CASRKAGIMNTEAFF.

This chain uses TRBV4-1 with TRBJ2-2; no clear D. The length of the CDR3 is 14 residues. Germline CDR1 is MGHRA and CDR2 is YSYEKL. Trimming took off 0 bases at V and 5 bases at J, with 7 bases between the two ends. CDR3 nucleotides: TGCGCCAGCAGCCAAGATGGGTGGACCGGGGAGCTGTTTTTT. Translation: CASSQDGWTGELFF.

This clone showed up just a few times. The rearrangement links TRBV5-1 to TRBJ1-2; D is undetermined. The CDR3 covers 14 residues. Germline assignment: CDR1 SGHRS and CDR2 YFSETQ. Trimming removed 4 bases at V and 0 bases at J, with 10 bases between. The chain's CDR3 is CASSEAGANYGYTF. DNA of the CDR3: TGCGCCAGCAGCGAAGCAGGAGCTAACTATGGCTACACCTTC. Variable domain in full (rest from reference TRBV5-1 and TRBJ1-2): KAGVTQTPRYLIKTRGQQVTLSCSPISGHRSVSWYQQTPGQGLQFLFEYFSETQRNKGNFPGRFSGRQFSNSRSEMNVSTLELGDSALYLCASSEAGANYGYTFGSGTRLTVV.

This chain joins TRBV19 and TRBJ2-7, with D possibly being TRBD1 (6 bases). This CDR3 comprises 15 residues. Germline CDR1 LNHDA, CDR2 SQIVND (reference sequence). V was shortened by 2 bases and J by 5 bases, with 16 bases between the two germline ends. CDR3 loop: CASSISGQYSNEQYF. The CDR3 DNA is TGTGCCAGTAGTATATCGGGACAATATTCCAACGAGCAGTACTTC.

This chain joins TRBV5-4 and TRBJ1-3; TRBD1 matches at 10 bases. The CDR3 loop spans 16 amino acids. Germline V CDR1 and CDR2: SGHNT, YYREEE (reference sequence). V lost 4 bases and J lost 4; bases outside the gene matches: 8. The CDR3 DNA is TGTGCCAGCAGCGCGGGACAGGGGAACTCAGGAAACACCATATATTTT. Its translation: CASSAGQGNSGNTIYF.

Here the CDR3 DNA reads TGTGCCAGTAGGAGGGGGCTCGGGGACACCGGGGAGCTGTTTTTT. This gives the protein CASRRGLGDTGELFF. The genes are TRBV19 and TRBJ2-2, with 7 bases that match TRBD1. This CDR3 region has 15 residues. In germline, CDR1 is LNHDA, CDR2 SQIVND (reference sequence). Trimming removed 6 bases from V and 3 bases from J; junction bases left unmatched: 7.

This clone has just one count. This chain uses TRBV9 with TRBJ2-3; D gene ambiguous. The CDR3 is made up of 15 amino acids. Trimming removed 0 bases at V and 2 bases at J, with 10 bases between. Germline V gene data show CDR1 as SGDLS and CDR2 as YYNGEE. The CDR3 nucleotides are TGTGCCAGCAGCGTAGATGTAATGGCCACAGATACGCAGTATTTT. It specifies CASSVDVMATDTQYF.

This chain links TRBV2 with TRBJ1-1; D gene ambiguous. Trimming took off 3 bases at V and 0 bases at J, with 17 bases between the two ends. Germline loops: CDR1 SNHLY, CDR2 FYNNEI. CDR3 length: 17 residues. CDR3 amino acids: CASSEEDRIGVNTEAFF. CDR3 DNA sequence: TGTGCCAGCAGTGAGGAGGACCGGATCGGGGTGAACACTGAAGCTTTCTTT.

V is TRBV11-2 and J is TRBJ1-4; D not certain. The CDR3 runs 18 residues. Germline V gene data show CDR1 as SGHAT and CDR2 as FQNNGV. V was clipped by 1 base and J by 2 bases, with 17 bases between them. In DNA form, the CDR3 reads TGTGCCAGCAGCTTAGCTGTAGGCGGCCTGGGGACTAATGAAAAACTGTTTTTT. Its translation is CASSLAVGGLGTNEKLFF. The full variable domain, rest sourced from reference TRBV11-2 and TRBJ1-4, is EAGVAQSPRYKIIEKRQSVAFWCNPISGHATLYWYQQILGQGPKLLIQFQNNGVVDDSQLPKDRFSAERLKGVDSTLKIQPAKLEDSAVYLCASSLAVGGLGTNEKLFFGSGTQLSVL.

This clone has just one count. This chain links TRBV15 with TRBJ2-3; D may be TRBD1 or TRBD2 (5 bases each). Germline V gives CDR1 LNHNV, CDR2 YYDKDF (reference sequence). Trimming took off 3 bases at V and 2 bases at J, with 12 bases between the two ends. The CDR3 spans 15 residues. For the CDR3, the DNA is TGTGCCACCAGCAGTCGAGGGGAAATCACAGATACGCAGTATTTT. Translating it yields CATSSRGEITDTQYF.

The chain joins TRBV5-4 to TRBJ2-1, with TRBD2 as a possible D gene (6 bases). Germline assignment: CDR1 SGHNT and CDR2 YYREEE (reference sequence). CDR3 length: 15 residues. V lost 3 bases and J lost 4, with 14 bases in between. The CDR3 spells CASSSPASAYNEQFF. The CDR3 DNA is TGTGCCAGCAGCTCGCCGGCTAGCGCTTACAATGAGCAGTTCTTC. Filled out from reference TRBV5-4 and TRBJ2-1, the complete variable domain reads ETGVTQSPTHLIKTRGQQVTLRCSSQSGHNTVSWYQQALGQGPQFIFQYYREEENGRGNFPPRFSGLQFPNYSSELNVNALELDDSALYLCASSSPASAYNEQFFGPGTRLTVL.

The CDR3 loop reads CASSLVSGTSGRREVVEQFF. CDR3 bases: TGTGCCAGCAGCTTAGTTTCTGGGACTAGCGGGAGGCGGGAGGTTGTCGAGCAGTTCTTC. The chain recombines TRBV7-6 with TRBJ2-1, with TRBD2 matching 15 bases. After removal of 1 base from V and 10 bases from J, the junction contained 17 bases not matched to a gene. Germline assignment: CDR1 SGHVS and CDR2 FNYEAQ. This CDR3 spans 20 amino acids.